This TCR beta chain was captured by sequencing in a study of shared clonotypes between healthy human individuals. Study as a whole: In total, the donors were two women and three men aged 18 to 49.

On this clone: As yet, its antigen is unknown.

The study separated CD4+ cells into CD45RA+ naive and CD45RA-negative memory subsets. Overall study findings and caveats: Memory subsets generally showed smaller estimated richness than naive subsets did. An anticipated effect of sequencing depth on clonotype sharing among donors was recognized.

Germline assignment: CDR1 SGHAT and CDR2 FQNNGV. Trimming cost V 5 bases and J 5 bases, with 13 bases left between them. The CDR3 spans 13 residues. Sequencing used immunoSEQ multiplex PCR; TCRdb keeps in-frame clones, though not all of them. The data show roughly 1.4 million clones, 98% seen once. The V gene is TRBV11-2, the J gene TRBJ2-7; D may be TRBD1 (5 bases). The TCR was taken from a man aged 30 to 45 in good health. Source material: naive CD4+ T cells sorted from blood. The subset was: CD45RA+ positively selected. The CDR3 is CASSLRDYDEQYF. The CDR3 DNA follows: TGTGCCAGCAGCCTCAGGGATTATGACGAGCAGTACTTC. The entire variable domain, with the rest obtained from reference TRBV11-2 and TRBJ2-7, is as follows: EAGVAQSPRYKIIEKRQSVAFWCNPISGHATLYWYQQILGQGPKLLIQFQNNGVVDDSQLPKDRFSAERLKGVDSTLKIQPAKLEDSAVYLCASSLRDYDEQYFGPGTRLTVT.